The entry below describes one TCR beta chain. The sample is drawn from a study of blood T cell repertoires in COVID-19. Study information: The origin of the acute and convalescent COVID-19 samples was the United States, Italy and Spain.

Those enrolled in Seattle joined during active infection and were followed longitudinally afterward. This CDR3 spans 17 amino acids. Trimming removed 4 bases from V and 3 bases from J, with 21 bases in between. Germline CDR1 MGHRA, CDR2 YSYEKL. The protocol was immunoSEQ multiplex PCR, while the TCRdb copy is restricted to in-frame clones and leaves out a portion. The sample includes tens of thousands of clones, 90% seen only once; the top ten take under 0.65%. The sequenced material came from peripheral blood. This chain connects TRBV4-1 to TRBJ2-5; D is possibly TRBD2 (6 bases). The origin of this receptor is a man in his fifties with COVID-19, enrolled during active disease. CDR3 sequence (DNA): TGCGCCAGCAGCCCCAGTGCCCTTCGGGACTTAAAAGAGACCCAGTACTTC. Translated: CASSPSALRDLKETQYF.